Listed below are T cell receptor beta chains from one sample, sequenced in a study of T cell responses to AZD1222 COVID-19 vaccine. TCRdb's copy holds only in-frame clones and misses some; the assay was immunoSEQ multiplex PCR. The sample includes roughly 120,000 clones, about 86% of them seen just once. The starting material was peripheral blood, obtained 28 days after the second AZD1222 dose. All receptors derive from an adult who received the AZD1222 COVID-19 vaccine. CDR3s include the opening cysteine and the closing phenylalanine or tryptophan. The D gene is left open where the match is weak. Clone size is not always given. Where it is, it says once, few, many or a class for expanded clones.

j_gene,v_gene,abundance,d_gene,CDR3nt,CDR3aa
TRBJ1-2,TRBV12-3/TRBV12-4,NA,NA,TGTGCCAGCGCAGACCCAGGGGTTGGAGGCTACACCTTC,CASADPGVGGYTF
TRBJ1-4,TRBV6-1,NA,NA,TGTGCCAGCAGTGAAAGGGCGCAGGGCCAACTGTTTTTT,CASSERAQGQLFF
TRBJ1-1,TRBV9,NA,NA,TGTGCCAGCAGCGTAGCTAGCGGGGCTGAAGCTTTCTTT,CASSVASGAEAFF
TRBJ2-1,TRBV19,once,TRBD1,TGTGCCAGTAGTATGATGGGACAGGGCTACAATGAGCAGTTCTTC,CASSMMGQGYNEQFF
TRBJ1-4,TRBV4-1,NA,NA,TGCGCCAGCAGCCAAGGGGAGGGGACGGGAACTAATGAAAAACTGTTTTTT,CASSQGEGTGTNEKLFF
TRBJ1-4,TRBV14,NA,TRBD1,TGTGCCAGCAGCCAAGGTCACAGGGGAAATGAAAAACTGTTTTTT,CASSQGHRGNEKLFF
TRBJ2-5,TRBV5-1,NA,TRBD1,TGCGCCAGCAGCCCCCGGGACAGGGGGGTTGAGACCCAGTACTTC,CASSPRDRGVETQYF
TRBJ2-1,TRBV19,few,TRBD1,TGTGCCAGTAGTTTACCGGGACAGGAGCAGTTCTTC,CASSLPGQEQFF
TRBJ1-4,TRBV28,few,NA,TGTGCCAGCAGCCCCGGGGCTCACAAGAGGGAAAAACTGTTTTTT,CASSPGAHKREKLFF
TRBJ1-3,TRBV4-3,NA,NA,TGCGCCAGCAGCCAAGATGGGGTGGGAAACACCATATATTTT,CASSQDGVGNTIYF
TRBJ1-5,TRBV19,NA,TRBD1,TGTGCCAGTAGGGGGAGGGGGCCAGATGCTAATCAGCCCCAGCATTTT,CASRGRGPDANQPQHF
TRBJ2-7,TRBV7-9,few,TRBD1,TGTGCCAGCAGCACCGAACAGGGGGCGCAGTACTTC,CASSTEQGAQYF
TRBJ1-5,TRBV18,NA,NA,TGTGCCAGCTCCCACGGACAATTAAGTAATCAGCCCCAGCATTTT,CASSHGQLSNQPQHF
TRBJ2-2,TRBV19,NA,NA,TGTGCCAGTAGTATTCCACAGGGGAGGACCGGGGAGCTGTTTTTT,CASSIPQGRTGELFF
TRBJ1-6,TRBV20-1,NA,NA,TGCAGTGCTAGTATGGGGAGGGGGAATTCACCCCTCCACTTT,CSASMGRGNSPLHF
TRBJ1-4,TRBV9,NA,TRBD1,TGTGCCAGCAGCAGGGGACAGGGGGGTTATGAAAAACTGTTTTTT,CASSRGQGGYEKLFF